A single sample gave rise to the 20 T cell receptor beta chains below, sequenced in a study of cytomegalovirus exposure and HLA in healthy donors. The PCR ran on 60 Vbeta and 13 Jbeta primers. Some clones are missing from TCRdb's copy, which holds only in-frame ones; the method was immunoSEQ multiplex PCR. This table holds 150,000 to 200,000 clones, roughly 87% found once. Sequencing used PBMCs. These receptors were collected from a girl under 18 in good health and CMV-seropositive.

The gene calls are TRBV18 and TRBJ2-3, with D perhaps matching TRBD1 (5 bases). Per the germline V gene, CDR1 is KGHSH and CDR2 is LQKENI. The CDR3 consists of 15 residues. The germline V and J ends were trimmed by 4 bases and 6 bases, with 17 bases remaining between them. CDR3 in DNA: TGTGCCAGCTCACGTTATTCGGACCCAGGGGATACGCAGTATTTT. Amino acid sequence: CASSRYSDPGDTQYF.

This chain connects TRBV27 to TRBJ1-1; 7 positions agree with TRBD1. Trimming cost V 4 bases and J 4 bases; bases outside gene matches: 6. The CDR3 spans 14 residues. Germline-derived CDR1 and CDR2 are MNHEY and SMNVEV (reference sequence). The CDR3 DNA follows: TGTGCCAGCAGTTCCTACAGGGGAGGCACTGAAGCTTTCTTT. Its protein is CASSSYRGGTEAFF.

This chain uses TRBV7-2 with TRBJ1-3, with TRBD1 identical over 7 bases. CDR1 is SGHTA and CDR2 is FQGNSA in the germline V gene. The CDR3 has 14 amino acids. Trimming took 6 bases from V and 2 from J; bases not matched to a gene: 4. In DNA, the CDR3 is TGTGCCAGCAGTACTGACAGGGCTGGAAACACCATATATTTT. It is translated as CASSTDRAGNTIYF.

The genes are TRBV10-3 and TRBJ2-5, with 9 bases matching TRBD1. The CDR3 spans 18 residues. V dropped 3 bases and J dropped 1; count of bases not matched to a gene: 12. Germline loops: CDR1 ENHRY, CDR2 SYGVKD. The CDR3 here is CAISDPLTDRGVQETQYF. The CDR3 DNA reads TGTGCCATCAGTGACCCGCTTACGGACAGGGGAGTCCAAGAGACCCAGTACTTC.

In nucleotides, the CDR3 is TGCGCCAGCAGCTTGCTAGACTCCGCCTGGGCAGATACGCAGTATTTT. Translating gives CASSLLDSAWADTQYF. This chain uses TRBV5-1 with TRBJ2-3; D unresolved. Looked up from germline, CDR1 is SGHRS and CDR2 is YFSETQ. V was shortened by 1 base and J by 4 bases, with 16 bases between the two germline ends. This CDR3 is built from 16 residues.

V and J are TRBV29-1 and TRBJ2-1; no definite D call. CDR3 length equals 12 residues. V shed 8 bases and J shed 9 bases, with 17 bases lying between them. Germline V lookup: CDR1 SQVTM, CDR2 ANQGSEA. The CDR3 region is CSTSAASVEQFF. The CDR3 DNA sequence: TGCAGCACCTCGGCGGCCAGCGTTGAGCAGTTCTTC.

The chain combines TRBV5-1 with TRBJ2-2, with 14 bases that match TRBD2. Unmatched junction bases numbered 12, after V lost 3 bases and J lost 8 bases. The germline V gene has CDR1 SGHRS and CDR2 YFSETQ. This CDR3 region has 18 residues. The CDR3 coding sequence is TGCGCCAGCAGCTCTCCCAGCCCGGGACTAGCGGGGGTTGGGGAGCTGTTTTTT. Its protein is CASSSPSPGLAGVGELFF.

The rearrangement joins TRBV4-3 to TRBJ2-7; 8 bases are a match to TRBD1. Germline CDR1 is LGHNA and CDR2 is YSLEER. This CDR3 is built from 16 residues. V gave up 0 bases and J gave up 5 bases; unmatched junction bases: 9. CDR3 amino acids: CASSQDLDRGINEQYF. CDR3 DNA: TGCGCCAGCAGCCAAGATCTCGACAGGGGCATCAACGAGCAGTACTTC.

The chain carries TRBV18 and TRBJ2-4, with 11 bases lining up with TRBD2. Germline CDR1 reads KGHSH; CDR2 reads LQKENI. The junction had 4 bases not matched to a gene; V was cut back by 3 bases and J by 0 bases. The CDR3 spans 17 residues. CDR3 residues: CASSPLAGGLAKNIQYF. The CDR3, as DNA: TGTGCCAGCTCACCCCTAGCGGGGGGTCTAGCCAAAAACATTCAGTACTTC.

This sequence joins TRBV28 and TRBJ2-7; tentative D call: TRBD1 (8 bases). Trimming shortened V by 3 bases and J by 7 bases, and 16 bases separated the two germline ends. Per the germline V gene, CDR1 is MDHEN and CDR2 is SYDVKM. This CDR3 is built from 14 residues. The CDR3 loop reads CASSLGNRGGEQYF. CDR3 nucleotides: TGTGCCAGCAGTTTGGGCAACAGGGGGGGTGAGCAGTACTTC.

V gene TRBV5-1 combines with J gene TRBJ2-1; 14 positions agree with TRBD2. The CDR3 totals 15 residues. V was clipped by 4 bases and J by 6 bases; unmatched bases: 3. Per the germline V gene, CDR1 is SGHRS and CDR2 is YFSETQ. The CDR3 DNA is TGCGCCAGCAGCCTGACTAGCGGGAGGGCCAATGAGCAGTTCTTC. As protein: CASSLTSGRANEQFF.

This clone appeared a few times. The rearrangement uses TRBV29-1 and TRBJ1-2; the match to TRBD1 covers 9 bases. Germline V gives CDR1 SQVTM, CDR2 ANQGSEA. The V and J ends lost 6 bases and 4 bases, in that order; junction bases with no gene match: 6. The CDR3 is 13 amino acids. The CDR3: CSVPGQGLYGYTF. The CDR3 coding sequence is TGCAGCGTGCCGGGACAGGGACTCTATGGCTACACCTTC.

This sequence joins TRBV7-9 and TRBJ2-7; tentative D call: TRBD2 (6 bases). The CDR3 runs 14 residues. Germline V lookup: CDR1 SEHNR, CDR2 FQNEAQ (reference sequence). V dropped 3 bases and J dropped 4 bases, with 13 bases sitting between them. The CDR3 DNA reads as TGTGCCAGCAGCTTTATCCGGGGGAGGTACGAGCAGTACTTC. This translates into CASSFIRGRYEQYF.

This chain connects TRBV27 to TRBJ2-7, with D possibly being TRBD2 (5 bases). The CDR3 totals 13 residues. Trimming stripped 6 bases from V and 7 bases from J, with 16 bases between. Germline V gene data show CDR1 as MNHEY and CDR2 as SMNVEV (reference sequence). The CDR3 protein is CASSPIAGGEQYF. CDR3 DNA: TGTGCCAGCAGCCCAATTGCGGGCGGTGAGCAGTACTTC.

The chain combines TRBV6-5 with TRBJ1-2, with TRBD1 matching 8 bases. The germline CDR1 and CDR2 sequences are MNHEY and SVGAGI. The CDR3 runs 13 residues. V gave up 5 bases and J gave up 7 bases; unmatched junction bases: 6. The CDR3 spells CASSARTGLGYTF. The CDR3 DNA reads TGTGCCAGCAGTGCCCGGACAGGGCTTGGCTACACCTTC.

The genes are TRBV9 and TRBJ2-7; 7 bases agree with TRBD1. Germline CDR1 reads SGDLS; CDR2 reads YYNGEE. Losses at the gene ends were 0 bases for V and 2 bases for J; bases not matched to a gene: 2. CDR3 length: 14 residues. CDR3 sequence reads: CASSVGGTAYEQYF. Written as DNA, the CDR3 is TGTGCCAGCAGCGTAGGTGGGACAGCCTACGAGCAGTACTTC.

This chain links TRBV5-1 with TRBJ1-2; D possibly corresponds to TRBD1 (6 bases). The CDR3 is 15 amino acids. Germline V lookup: CDR1 SGHRS, CDR2 YFSETQ. Between the trimmed V and J ends, which lost 0 bases and 8 bases, there was a span of 17 bases. This CDR3 reads CASSLALRQAEGYTF. The CDR3, as DNA: TGCGCCAGCAGCTTGGCCCTACGACAGGCCGAAGGCTACACCTTC.

This clone was seen more than once but under ten times. The chain recombines TRBV5-4 with TRBJ1-4, with TRBD1 matching over 8 bases. V dropped 1 base and J dropped 4; count of bases not matched to a gene: 3. The CDR3 has 15 amino acids. Germline V CDR1 and CDR2: SGHNT, YYREEE (reference sequence). CDR3 protein: CASSLTGGFNEKLFF. In DNA, the CDR3 is TGTGCCAGCAGCTTGACAGGGGGATTTAATGAAAAACTGTTTTTT.

V and J are TRBV19 and TRBJ1-1; 10 positions match TRBD1. V gave up 5 bases and J gave up 3 bases; unmatched junction bases: 6. Germline V lookup: CDR1 LNHDA, CDR2 SQIVND (reference sequence). The CDR3 totals 15 residues. CDR3 loop: CASSFAGTGDTEAFF. The CDR3 nucleotides are TGTGCCAGTAGTTTCGCCGGGACAGGGGACACTGAAGCTTTCTTT.

V is TRBV7-9 and J is TRBJ2-3; 12 positions match TRBD2. After removal of 6 bases from V and 6 bases from J, the junction contained 4 bases not matched to a gene. The germline V gene has CDR1 SEHNR and CDR2 FQNEAQ (reference sequence). There are 14 residues in the CDR3. CDR3 nucleotide sequence: TGTGCCAGCAGACAGACTAGCGGGGGTGATACGCAGTATTTT. Residues: CASRQTSGGDTQYF.